The clone carrying this T cell receptor beta chain has a single count. Antigen unknown. The data derive from a study of T cells in localized non-small cell lung cancer. Clones were read by immunoSEQ multiplex PCR, and TCRdb kept only the in-frame ones, dropping some. The data contain some 32,000 clones, 90% to 95% of them seen just once; the ten biggest clones take up over 0.6%. This CDR3 comprises 13 residues. Germline-derived CDR1 and CDR2 are KGHSH and LQKENI. J was trimmed by 3 bases and V by 6 bases; bases with no gene match: 3. Study conclusions and caveats: Uninvolved nearby lung showed the greatest T cell clonality, exceeding that found in tumor.

The sample in question was peripheral blood, obtained before any cancer treatment. V gene TRBV18 combines with J gene TRBJ2-7; 9 bases align to TRBD1. This sequence originates from a woman aged 40 to 75 with stage I lung adenocarcinoma. The CDR3 nucleotides read TGTGCCAGCTCCTTGGACAGGGGCTACGAGCAGTACTTC. Translation: CASSLDRGYEQYF.